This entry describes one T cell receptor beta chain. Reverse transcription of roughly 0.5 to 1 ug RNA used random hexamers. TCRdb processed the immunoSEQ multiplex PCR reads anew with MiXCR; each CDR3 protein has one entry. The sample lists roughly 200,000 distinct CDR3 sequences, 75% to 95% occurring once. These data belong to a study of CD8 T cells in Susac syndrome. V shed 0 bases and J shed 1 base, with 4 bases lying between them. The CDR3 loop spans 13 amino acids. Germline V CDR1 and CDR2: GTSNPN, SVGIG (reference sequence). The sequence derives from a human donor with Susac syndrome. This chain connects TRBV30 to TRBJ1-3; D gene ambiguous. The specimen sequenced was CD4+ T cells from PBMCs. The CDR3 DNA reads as TGTGCCTGGAGTGTCAGATCTGGAAACACCATATATTTT. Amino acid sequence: CAWSVRSGNTIYF.